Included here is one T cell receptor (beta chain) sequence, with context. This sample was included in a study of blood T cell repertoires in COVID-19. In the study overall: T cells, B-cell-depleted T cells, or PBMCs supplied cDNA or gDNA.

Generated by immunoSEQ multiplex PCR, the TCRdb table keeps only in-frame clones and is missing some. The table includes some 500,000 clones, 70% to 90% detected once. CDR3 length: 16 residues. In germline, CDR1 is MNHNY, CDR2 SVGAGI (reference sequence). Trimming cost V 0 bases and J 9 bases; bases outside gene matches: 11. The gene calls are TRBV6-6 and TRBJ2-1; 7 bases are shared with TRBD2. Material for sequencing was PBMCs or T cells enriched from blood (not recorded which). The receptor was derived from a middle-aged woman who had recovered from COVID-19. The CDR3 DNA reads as TGTGCCAGCAGTTACTCGGGGAGCGGGAATGTCGGTGAGCAGTTCTTC. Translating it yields CASSYSGSGNVGEQFF.